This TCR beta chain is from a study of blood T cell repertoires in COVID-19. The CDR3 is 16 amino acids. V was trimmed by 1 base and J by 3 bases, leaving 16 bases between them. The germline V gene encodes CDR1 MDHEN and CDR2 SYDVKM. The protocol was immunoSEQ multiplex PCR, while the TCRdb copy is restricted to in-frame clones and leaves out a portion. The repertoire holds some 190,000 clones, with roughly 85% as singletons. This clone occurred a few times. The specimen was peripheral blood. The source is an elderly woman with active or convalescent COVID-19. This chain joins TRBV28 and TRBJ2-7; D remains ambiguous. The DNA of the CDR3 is TGTGCCAGCAGTTTATTAGATCTGGGTGGGCGCTACGAGCAGTACTTC. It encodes CASSLLDLGGRYEQYF.